This T cell receptor (beta chain) was recorded in a study of memory CD4+ T cells and cytomegalovirus serostatus. Single viable CD3+CD4+CD8-CD45RO+ cells were sorted as the memory CD4+ T cells. V was cut by 4 bases and J by 0 bases, with 15 bases left in between. The CDR3 is 16 amino acids. The germline gives CDR1 SGHVS, CDR2 FQNEAQ. Repertoires were generated with immunoSEQ multiplex PCR, while TCRdb's copy carries only in-frame clones and drops some. The sample carries approximately 65,000 clones, about 74% recorded once. The material sequenced was memory CD4+ T cells from blood. The receptor was derived from an adult in good health and CMV-seronegative. The J gene is TRBJ1-2, the V gene TRBV7-8, with D maybe TRBD1 (6 bases). CDR3 region: CASSYRDYPTNYGYTF. Here the CDR3 DNA reads TGTGCCAGCAGCTACAGGGACTATCCCACTAACTATGGCTACACCTTC.